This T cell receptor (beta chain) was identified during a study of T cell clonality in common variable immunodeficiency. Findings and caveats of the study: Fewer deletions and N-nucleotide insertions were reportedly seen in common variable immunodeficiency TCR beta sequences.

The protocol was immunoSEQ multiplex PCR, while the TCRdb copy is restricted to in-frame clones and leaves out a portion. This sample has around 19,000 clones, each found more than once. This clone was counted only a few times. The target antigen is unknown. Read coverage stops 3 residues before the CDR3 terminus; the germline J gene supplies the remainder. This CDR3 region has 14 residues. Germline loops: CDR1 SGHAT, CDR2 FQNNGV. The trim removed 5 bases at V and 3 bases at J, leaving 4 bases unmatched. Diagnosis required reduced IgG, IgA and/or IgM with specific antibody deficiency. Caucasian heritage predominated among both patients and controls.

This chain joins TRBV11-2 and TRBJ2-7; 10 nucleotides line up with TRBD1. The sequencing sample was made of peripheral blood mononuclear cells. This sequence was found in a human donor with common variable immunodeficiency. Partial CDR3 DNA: TGTGCCAGCAGCATAGGACAGGGGGACTACGAG. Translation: CASSIGQGDYE. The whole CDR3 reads CASSIGQGDYEQYF.